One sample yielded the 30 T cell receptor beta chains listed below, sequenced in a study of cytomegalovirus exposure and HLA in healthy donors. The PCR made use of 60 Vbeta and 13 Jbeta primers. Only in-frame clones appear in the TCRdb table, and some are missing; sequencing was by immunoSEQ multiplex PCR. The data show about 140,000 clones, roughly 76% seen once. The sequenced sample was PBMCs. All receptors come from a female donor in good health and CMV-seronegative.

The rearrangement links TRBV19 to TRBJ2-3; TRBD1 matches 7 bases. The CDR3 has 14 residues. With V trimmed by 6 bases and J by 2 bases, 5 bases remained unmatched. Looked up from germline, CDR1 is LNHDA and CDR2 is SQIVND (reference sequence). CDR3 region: CASRQGEFTDTQYF. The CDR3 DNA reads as TGTGCCAGTAGGCAGGGGGAGTTCACAGATACGCAGTATTTT.

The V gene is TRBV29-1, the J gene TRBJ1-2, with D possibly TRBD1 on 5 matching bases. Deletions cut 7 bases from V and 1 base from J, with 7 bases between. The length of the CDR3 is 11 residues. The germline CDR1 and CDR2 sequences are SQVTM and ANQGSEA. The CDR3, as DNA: TGCAGCGGGGGCAGTAACTATGGCTACACCTTC. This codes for CSGGSNYGYTF.

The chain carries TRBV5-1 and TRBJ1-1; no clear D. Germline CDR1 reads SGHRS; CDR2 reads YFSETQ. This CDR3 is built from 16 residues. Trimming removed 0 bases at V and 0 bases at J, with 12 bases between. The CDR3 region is CASSLAASGMNTEAFF. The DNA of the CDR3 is TGCGCCAGCAGCTTGGCGGCATCGGGAATGAACACTGAAGCTTTCTTT.

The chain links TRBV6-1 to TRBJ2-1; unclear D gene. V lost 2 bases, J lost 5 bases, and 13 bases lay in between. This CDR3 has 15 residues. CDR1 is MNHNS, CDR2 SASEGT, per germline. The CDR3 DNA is TGTGCCAGCAGTGAAATTTCCCTAGTGAACAATGAGCAGTTCTTC. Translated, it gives CASSEISLVNNEQFF.

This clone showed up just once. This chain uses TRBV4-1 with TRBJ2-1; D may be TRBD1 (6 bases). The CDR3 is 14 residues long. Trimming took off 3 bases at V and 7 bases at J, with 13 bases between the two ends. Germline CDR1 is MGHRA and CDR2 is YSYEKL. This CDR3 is CASSQDSLRNEQFF. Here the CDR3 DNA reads TGCGCCAGCAGCCAGGACAGCCTCAGGAATGAGCAGTTCTTC.

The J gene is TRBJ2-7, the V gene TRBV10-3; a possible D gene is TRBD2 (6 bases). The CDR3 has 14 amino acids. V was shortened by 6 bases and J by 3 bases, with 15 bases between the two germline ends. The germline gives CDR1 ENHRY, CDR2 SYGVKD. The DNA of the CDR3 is TGTGCCATCAGCGGGAGCCAGCGGAGCTACGAGCAGTACTTC. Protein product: CAISGSQRSYEQYF.

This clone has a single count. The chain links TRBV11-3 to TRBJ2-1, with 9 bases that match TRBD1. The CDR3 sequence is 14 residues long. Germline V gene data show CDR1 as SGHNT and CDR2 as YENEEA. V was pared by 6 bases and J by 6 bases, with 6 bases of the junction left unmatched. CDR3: CASSRGQGGNEQFF. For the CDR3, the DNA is TGTGCCAGCAGTCGGGGACAGGGTGGCAATGAGCAGTTCTTC.

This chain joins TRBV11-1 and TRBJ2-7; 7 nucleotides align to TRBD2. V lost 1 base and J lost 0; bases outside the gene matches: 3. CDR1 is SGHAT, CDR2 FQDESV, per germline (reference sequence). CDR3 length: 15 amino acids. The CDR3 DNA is TGTGCCAGCAGCTTAGAGCGGGGCCTCTCCTACGAGCAGTACTTC. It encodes CASSLERGLSYEQYF.

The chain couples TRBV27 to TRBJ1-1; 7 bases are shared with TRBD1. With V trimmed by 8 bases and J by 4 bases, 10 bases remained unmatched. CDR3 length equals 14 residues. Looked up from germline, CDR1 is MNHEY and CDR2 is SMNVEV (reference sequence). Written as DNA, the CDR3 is TGTGCCAGCCGTATTGACAGGGTTTCCACTGAAGCTTTCTTT. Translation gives CASRIDRVSTEAFF.

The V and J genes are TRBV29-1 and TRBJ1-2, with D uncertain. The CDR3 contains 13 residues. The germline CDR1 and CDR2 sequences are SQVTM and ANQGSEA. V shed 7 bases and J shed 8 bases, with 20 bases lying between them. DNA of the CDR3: TGCAGCGCCCTCGGACTCCTCGGGGAGGGCTACACCTTC. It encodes CSALGLLGEGYTF.

The CDR3 here is CASSFMLPNEQFF. The DNA of the CDR3 is TGTGCCAGCAGCTTTATGCTACCCAATGAGCAGTTCTTC. The chain carries TRBV7-2 and TRBJ2-1; D is unclear. Germline V gene data show CDR1 as SGHTA and CDR2 as FQGNSA. The CDR3 has 13 amino acids. The V end was cut by 3 bases, the J end by 6 bases, with 9 bases between.

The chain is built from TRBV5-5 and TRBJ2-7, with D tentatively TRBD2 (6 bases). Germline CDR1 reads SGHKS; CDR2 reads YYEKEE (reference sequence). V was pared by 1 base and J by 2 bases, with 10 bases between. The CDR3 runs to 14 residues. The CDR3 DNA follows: TGTGCCAGCAGCTTGTGGAGGGACCCCTACGAGCAGTACTTC. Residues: CASSLWRDPYEQYF.

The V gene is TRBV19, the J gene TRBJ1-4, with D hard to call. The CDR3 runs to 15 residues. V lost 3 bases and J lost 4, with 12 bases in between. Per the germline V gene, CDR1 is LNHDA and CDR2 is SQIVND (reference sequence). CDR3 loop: CASSIQRFGNEKLFF. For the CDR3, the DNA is TGTGCCAGTAGTATCCAGAGGTTCGGTAATGAAAAACTGTTTTTT.

CDR3 coding DNA: TGTGCCAGCAGCTTAGATTACAGGGCCCGCTCCTACGAGCAGTACTTC. Its translation is CASSLDYRARSYEQYF. The genes are TRBV11-2 and TRBJ2-7, with D tentatively TRBD1 (6 bases). CDR1 is SGHAT and CDR2 is FQNNGV in the germline V gene. The CDR3 totals 16 residues. Trimming left V 0 bases short and J 0 bases short, with 12 bases between.

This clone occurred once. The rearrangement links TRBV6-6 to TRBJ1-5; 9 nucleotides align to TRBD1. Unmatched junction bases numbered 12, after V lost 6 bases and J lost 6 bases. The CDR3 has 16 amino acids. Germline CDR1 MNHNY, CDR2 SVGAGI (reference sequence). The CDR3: CASRSGGTGRVQPQHF. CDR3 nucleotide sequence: TGTGCCAGCAGGTCAGGCGGGACAGGGCGAGTTCAGCCCCAGCATTTT.

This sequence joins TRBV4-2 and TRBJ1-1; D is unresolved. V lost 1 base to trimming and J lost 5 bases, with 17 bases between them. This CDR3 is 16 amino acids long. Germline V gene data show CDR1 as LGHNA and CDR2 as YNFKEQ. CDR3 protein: CASSQVLTAEQTEAFF. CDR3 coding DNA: TGTGCCAGCAGCCAAGTGCTCACAGCTGAACAGACTGAAGCTTTCTTT.

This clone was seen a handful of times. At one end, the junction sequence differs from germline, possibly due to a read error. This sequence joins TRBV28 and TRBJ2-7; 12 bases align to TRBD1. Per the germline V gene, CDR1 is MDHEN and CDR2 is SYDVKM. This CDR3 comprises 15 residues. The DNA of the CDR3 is TGTGCCAGCAGACCAACCGGGACAGGGGGCTACGACCAGTACTTC. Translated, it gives CASRPTGTGGYDQYF.

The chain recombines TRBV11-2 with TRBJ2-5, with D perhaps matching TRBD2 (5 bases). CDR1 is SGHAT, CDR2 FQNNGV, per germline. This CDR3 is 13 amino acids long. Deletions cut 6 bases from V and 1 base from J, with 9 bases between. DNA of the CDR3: TGTGCCAGCAGTCCCGGGATCCAAGAGACCCAGTACTTC. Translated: CASSPGIQETQYF.

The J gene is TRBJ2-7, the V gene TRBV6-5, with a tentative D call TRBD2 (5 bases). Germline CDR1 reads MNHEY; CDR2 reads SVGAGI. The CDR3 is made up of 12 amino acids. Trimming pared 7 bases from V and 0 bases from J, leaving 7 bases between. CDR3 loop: CASTGNSYEQYF. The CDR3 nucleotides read TGTGCCAGCACGGGGAACTCCTACGAGCAGTACTTC.

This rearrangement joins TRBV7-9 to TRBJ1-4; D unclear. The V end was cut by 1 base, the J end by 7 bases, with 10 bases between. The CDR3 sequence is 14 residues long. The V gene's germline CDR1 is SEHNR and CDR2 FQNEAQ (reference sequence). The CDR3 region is CASSLGHGGEKLFF. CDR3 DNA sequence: TGTGCCAGCAGCTTAGGGCATGGAGGTGAAAAACTGTTTTTT.

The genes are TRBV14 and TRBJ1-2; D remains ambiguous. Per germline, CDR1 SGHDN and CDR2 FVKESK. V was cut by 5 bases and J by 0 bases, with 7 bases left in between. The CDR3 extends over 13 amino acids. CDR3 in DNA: TGTGCCAGCAGCTCACAGCCTAACTATGGCTACACCTTC. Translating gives CASSSQPNYGYTF.

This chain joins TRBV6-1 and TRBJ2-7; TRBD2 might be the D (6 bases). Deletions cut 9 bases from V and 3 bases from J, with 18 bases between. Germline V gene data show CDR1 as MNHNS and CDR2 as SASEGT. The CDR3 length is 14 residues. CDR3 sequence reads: CASVDRRDFYEQYF. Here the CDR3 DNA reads TGTGCCAGTGTAGACCGGCGGGATTTCTACGAGCAGTACTTC.

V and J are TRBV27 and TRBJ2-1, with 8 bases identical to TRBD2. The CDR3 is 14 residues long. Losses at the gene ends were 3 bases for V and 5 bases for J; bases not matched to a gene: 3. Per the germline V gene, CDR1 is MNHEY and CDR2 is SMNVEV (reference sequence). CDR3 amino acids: CASSFLAGNNEQFF. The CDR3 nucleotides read TGTGCCAGCAGTTTCTTAGCGGGGAACAATGAGCAGTTCTTC.

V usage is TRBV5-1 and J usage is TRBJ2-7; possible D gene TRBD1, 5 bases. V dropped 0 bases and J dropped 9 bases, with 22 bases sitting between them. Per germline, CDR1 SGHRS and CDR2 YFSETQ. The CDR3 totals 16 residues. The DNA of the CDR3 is TGCGCCAGCAGCTTGGAGGTAGGGGTTGGAATCAACGGGCAGTACTTC. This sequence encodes CASSLEVGVGINGQYF.

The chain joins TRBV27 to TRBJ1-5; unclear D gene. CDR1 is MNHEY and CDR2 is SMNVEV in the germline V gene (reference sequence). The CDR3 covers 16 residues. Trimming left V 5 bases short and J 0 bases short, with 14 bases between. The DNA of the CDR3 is TGTGCCAGCAGTCCATCCGACTGGTATAGCAATCAGCCCCAGCATTTT. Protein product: CASSPSDWYSNQPQHF.

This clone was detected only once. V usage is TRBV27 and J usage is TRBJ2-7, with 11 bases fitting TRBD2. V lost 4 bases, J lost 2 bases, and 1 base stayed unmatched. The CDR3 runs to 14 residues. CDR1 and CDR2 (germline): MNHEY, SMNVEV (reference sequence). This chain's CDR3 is CASSYSGRAYEQYF. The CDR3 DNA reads TGTGCCAGCAGTTATAGCGGGAGGGCCTACGAGCAGTACTTC.

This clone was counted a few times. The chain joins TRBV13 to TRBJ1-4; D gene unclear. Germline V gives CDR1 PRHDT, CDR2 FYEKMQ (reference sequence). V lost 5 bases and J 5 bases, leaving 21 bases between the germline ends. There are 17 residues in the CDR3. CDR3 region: CASSPRNFSAWNEKLFF. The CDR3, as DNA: TGTGCCAGCAGCCCACGAAACTTTAGCGCCTGGAATGAAAAACTGTTTTTT.

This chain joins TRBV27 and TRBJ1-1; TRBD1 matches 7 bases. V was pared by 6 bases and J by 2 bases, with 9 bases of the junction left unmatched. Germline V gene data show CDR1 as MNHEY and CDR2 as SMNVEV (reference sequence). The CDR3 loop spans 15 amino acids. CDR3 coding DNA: TGTGCCAGCAGGCAGACCAACAGGGGCAACACTGAAGCTTTCTTT. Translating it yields CASRQTNRGNTEAFF.

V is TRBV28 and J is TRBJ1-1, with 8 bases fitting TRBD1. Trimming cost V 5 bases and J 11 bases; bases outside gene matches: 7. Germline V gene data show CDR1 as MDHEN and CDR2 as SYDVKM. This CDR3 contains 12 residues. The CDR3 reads CASSTDRGTAFF. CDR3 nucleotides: TGTGCCAGCAGTACCGACAGGGGAACGGCTTTCTTT.

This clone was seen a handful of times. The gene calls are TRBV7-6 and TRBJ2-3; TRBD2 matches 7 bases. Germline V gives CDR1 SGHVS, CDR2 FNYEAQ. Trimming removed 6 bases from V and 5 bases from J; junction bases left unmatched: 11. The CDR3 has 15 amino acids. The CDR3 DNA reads TGTGCCAGCAGAGCTAGCGGAAATAGGGGAGATACGCAGTATTTT. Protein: CASRASGNRGDTQYF.